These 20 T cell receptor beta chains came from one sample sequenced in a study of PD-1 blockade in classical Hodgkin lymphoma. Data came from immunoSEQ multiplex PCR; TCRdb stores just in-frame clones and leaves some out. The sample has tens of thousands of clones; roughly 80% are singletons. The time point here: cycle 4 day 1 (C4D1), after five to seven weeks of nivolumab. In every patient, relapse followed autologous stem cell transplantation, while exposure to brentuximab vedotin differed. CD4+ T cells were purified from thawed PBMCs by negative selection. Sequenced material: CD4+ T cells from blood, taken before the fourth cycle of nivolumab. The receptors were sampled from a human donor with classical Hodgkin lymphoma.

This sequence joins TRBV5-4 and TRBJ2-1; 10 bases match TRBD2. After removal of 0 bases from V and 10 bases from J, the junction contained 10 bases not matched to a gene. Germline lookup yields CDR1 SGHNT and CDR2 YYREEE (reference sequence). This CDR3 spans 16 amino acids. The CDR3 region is CASSLGPSGGSWEQFF. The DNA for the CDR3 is TGTGCCAGCAGCTTGGGGCCTAGCGGGGGAAGTTGGGAGCAGTTCTTC.

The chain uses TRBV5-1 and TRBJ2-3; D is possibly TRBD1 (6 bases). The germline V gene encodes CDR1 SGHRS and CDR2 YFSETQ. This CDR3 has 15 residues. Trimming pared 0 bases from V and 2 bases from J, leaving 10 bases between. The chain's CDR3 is CASSLAGQPTDTQYF. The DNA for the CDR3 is TGCGCCAGCAGCTTGGCCGGACAGCCCACAGATACGCAGTATTTT.

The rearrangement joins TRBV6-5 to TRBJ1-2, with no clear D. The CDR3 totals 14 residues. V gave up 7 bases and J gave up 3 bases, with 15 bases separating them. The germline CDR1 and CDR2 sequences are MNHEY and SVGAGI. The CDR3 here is CASKFGLADYGYTF. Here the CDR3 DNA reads TGTGCCAGCAAGTTTGGCCTTGCCGACTATGGCTACACCTTC.

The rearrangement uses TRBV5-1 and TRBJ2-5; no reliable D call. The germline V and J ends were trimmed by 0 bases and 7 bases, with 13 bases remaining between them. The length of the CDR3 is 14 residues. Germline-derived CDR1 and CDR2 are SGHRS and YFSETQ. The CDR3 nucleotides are TGCGCCAGCAGCTTGGATTCGGGCTGGGGGACCCAGTACTTC. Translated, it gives CASSLDSGWGTQYF.

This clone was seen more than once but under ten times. The CDR3 protein is CASSPGQGVGGYTF. The CDR3 DNA sequence: TGTGCCAGTAGTCCGGGACAGGGTGTAGGAGGCTACACCTTC. The chain employs TRBV19 and TRBJ1-2; 9 nucleotides agree with TRBD1. This CDR3 region has 14 residues. Germline lookup yields CDR1 LNHDA and CDR2 SQIVND (reference sequence). Trimming removed 5 bases from V and 8 bases from J; junction bases left unmatched: 9.

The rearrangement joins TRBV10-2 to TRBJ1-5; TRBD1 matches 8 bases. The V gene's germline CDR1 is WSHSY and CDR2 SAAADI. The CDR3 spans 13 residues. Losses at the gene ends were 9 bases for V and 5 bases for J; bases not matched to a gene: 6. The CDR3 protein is CASKQGVDQPQHF. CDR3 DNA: TGCGCCAGTAAACAGGGGGTCGATCAGCCCCAGCATTTT.

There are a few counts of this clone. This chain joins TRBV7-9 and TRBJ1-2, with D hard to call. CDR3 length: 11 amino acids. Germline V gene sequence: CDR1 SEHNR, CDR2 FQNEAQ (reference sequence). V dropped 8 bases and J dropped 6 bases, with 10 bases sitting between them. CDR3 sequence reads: CASGYGNGYTF. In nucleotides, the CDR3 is TGTGCCAGCGGATACGGCAATGGCTACACCTTC.

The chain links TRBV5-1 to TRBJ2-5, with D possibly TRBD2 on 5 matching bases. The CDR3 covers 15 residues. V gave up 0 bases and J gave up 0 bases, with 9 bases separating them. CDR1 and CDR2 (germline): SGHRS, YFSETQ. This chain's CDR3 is CASSLAGVHQETQYF. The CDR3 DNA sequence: TGCGCCAGCAGCTTGGCCGGGGTGCACCAAGAGACCCAGTACTTC. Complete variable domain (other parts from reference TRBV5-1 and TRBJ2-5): KAGVTQTPRYLIKTRGQQVTLSCSPISGHRSVSWYQQTPGQGLQFLFEYFSETQRNKGNFPGRFSGRQFSNSRSEMNVSTLELGDSALYLCASSLAGVHQETQYFGPGTRLLVL.

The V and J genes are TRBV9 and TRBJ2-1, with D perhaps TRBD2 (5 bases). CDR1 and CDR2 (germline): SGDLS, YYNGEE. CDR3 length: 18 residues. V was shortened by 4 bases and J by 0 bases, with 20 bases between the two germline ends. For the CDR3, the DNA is TGTGCCAGCAGCCCCGGGATTAACCCCGGCGGCTCCTACAATGAGCAGTTCTTC. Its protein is CASSPGINPGGSYNEQFF.

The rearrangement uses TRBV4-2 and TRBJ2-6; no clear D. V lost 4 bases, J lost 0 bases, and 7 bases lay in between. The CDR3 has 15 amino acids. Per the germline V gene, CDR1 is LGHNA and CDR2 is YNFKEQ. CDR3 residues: CASSPLSSGANVLTF. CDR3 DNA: TGTGCCAGCAGCCCACTGAGCTCTGGGGCCAACGTCCTGACTTTC.

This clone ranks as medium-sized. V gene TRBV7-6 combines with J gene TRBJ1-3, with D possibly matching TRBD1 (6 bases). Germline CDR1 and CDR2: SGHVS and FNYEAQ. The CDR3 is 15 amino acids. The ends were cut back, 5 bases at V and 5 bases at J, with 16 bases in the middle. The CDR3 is CASSPRGSARNTIYF. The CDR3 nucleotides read TGTGCCAGCAGCCCCAGGGGTTCAGCCCGAAACACCATATATTTT.

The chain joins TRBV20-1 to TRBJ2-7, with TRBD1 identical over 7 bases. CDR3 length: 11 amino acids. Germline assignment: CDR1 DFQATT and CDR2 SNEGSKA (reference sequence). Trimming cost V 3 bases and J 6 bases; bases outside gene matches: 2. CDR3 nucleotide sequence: TGCAGTGCTAGGCAGGGGGTCGAGCAGTACTTC. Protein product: CSARQGVEQYF.

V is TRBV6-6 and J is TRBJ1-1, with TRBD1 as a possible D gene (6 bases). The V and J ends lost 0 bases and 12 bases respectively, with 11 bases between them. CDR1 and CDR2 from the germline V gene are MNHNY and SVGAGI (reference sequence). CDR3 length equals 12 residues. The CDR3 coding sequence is TGTGCCAGCAGTTACTCAACAGGGAGCACTTTCTTT. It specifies CASSYSTGSTFF.

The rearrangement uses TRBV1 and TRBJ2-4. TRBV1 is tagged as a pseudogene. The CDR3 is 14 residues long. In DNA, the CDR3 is TGCACCAGCAGGCAGGGGGGGAGTAAGGACATTCAGTACTTC. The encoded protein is CTSRQGGSKDIQYF.

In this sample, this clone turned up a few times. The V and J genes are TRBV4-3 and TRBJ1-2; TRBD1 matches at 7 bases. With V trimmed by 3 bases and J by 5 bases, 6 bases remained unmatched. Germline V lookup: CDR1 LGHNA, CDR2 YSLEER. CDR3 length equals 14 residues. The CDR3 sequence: CASSHSRGRYGYTF. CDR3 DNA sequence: TGCGCCAGCAGCCATTCCAGGGGGAGGTATGGCTACACCTTC.

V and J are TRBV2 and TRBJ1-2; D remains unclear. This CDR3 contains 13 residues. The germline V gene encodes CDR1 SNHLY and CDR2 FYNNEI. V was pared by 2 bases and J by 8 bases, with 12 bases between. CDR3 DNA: TGTGCCAGCAGTGAAATTAGGGAGAGAGGCTACACCTTC. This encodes CASSEIRERGYTF.

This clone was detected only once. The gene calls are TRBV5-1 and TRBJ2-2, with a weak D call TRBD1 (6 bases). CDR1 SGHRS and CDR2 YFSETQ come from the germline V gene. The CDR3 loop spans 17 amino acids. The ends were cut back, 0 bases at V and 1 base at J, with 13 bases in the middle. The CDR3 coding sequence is TGCGCCAGCAGCTTGGCGTCCCCGGGACAGAACACCGGGGAGCTGTTTTTT. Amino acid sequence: CASSLASPGQNTGELFF.

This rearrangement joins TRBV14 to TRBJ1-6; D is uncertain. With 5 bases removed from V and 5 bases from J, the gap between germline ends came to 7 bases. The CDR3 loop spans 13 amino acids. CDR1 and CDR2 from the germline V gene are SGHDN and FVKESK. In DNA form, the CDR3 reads TGTGCCAGCAGCTACCCAAATAATTCACCCCTCCACTTT. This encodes CASSYPNNSPLHF.

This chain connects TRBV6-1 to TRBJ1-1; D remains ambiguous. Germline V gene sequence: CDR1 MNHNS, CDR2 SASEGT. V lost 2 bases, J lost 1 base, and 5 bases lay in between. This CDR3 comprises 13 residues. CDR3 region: CASSEYRNTEAFF. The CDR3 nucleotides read TGTGCCAGCAGTGAATACCGGAACACTGAAGCTTTCTTT.

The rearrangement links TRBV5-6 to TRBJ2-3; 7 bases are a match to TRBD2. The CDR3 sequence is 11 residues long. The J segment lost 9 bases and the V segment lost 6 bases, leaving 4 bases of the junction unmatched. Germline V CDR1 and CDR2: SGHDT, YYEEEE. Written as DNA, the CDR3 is TGTGCCAGCACTACCGGGGGGACGCAGTATTTT. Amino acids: CASTTGGTQYF.